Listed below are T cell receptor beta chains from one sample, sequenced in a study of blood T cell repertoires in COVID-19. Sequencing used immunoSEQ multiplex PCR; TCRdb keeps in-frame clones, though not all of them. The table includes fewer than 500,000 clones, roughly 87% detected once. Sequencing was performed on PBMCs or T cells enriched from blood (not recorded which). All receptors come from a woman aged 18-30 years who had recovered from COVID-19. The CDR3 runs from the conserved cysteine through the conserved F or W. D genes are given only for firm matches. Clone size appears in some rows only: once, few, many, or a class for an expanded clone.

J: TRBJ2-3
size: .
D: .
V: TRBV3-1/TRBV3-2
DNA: TGTGCCAGCAGCCAGCAGGGCTTAAGGACAGATACGCAGTATTTT
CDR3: CASSQQGLRTDTQYF

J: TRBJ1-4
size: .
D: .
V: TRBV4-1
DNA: TGCGCCAGCAGCCCAGGTTTTTATGGGTTGAATGAAAAACTGTTTTTT
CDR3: CASSPGFYGLNEKLFF

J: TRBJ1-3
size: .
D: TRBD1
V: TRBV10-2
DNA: TGCGCCAGCAGTGACGACGTACAATTAGGGACAGAACTATACAACTCTGGAAACACCATATATTTT
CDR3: CASSDDVQLGTELYNSGNTIYF

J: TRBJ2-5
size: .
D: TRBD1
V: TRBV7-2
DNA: TGTGCCAGCAGCCCTCAGGGGGACCAAGAGACCCAGTACTTC
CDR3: CASSPQGDQETQYF

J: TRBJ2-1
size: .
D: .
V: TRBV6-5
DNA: TGTGCCAGCAGTTTGGACAGTTACAATGAGCAGTTCTTC
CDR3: CASSLDSYNEQFF

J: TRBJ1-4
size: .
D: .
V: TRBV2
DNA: TGTGCCAGCAGATTAACAGAATTGGTTTTTAATGAAAAACTGTTTTTT
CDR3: CASRLTELVFNEKLFF

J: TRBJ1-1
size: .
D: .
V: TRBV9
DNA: TGTGCCAGCAGCACACTGGGAGGGGCGGGCACTGAAGCTTTCTTT
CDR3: CASSTLGGAGTEAFF

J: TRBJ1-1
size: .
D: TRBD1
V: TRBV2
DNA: TGTGCCAGCAGCATATCCGGGACAGGGCTGGGTGAAGCTTTCTTT
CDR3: CASSISGTGLGEAFF

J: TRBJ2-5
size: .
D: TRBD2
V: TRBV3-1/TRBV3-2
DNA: TGTGCCAGCAGCCCCCTGAGAGCGGGGGGAAGGGAGACCCAGTACTTC
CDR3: CASSPLRAGGRETQYF

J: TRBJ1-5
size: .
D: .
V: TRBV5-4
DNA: TGTGCCAGCAGCTTGGACACAGATAATCAGCCCCAGCATTTT
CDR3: CASSLDTDNQPQHF

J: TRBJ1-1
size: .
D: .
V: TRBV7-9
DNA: TGTGCCAGCAGCCTAGGGGTAGCACGGCCCCCCTGGGGAGACACTGAAGCTTTCTTT
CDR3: CASSLGVARPPWGDTEAFF

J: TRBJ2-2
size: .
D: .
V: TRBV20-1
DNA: TGCAGTGCTAGTGGTGGGGGGGCCTGGACCGGGGAGCTGTTTTTT
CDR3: CSASGGGAWTGELFF

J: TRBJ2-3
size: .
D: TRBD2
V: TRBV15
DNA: TGTGCCACCAGCAGACGGACTAGCGGGGGGGCCGATACGCAGTATTTT
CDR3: CATSRRTSGGADTQYF

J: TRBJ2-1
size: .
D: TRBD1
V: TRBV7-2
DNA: TGTGCCAGCAGCTTGGGACAGAACAATGAGCAGTTCTTC
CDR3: CASSLGQNNEQFF

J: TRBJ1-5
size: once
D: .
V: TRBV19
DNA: TGTGCCAGTAACGTGGGACGGGGGGATCAGCCCCAGCATTTT
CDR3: CASNVGRGDQPQHF